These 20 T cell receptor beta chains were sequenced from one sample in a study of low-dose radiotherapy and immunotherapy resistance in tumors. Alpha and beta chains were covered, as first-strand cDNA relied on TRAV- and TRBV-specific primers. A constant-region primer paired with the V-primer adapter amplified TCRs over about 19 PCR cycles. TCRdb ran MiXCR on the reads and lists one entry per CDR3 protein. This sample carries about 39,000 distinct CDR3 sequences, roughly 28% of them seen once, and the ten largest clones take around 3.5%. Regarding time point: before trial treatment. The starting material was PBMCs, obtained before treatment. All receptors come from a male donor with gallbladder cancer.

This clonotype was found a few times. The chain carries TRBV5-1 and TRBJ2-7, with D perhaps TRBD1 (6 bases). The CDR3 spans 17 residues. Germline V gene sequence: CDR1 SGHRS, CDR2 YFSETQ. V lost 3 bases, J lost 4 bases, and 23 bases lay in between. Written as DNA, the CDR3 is TGCGCCAGCAGCTCCCATCACAGGGCCCAGGGCGTGTACGAGCAGTACTTC. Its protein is CASSSHHRAQGVYEQYF.

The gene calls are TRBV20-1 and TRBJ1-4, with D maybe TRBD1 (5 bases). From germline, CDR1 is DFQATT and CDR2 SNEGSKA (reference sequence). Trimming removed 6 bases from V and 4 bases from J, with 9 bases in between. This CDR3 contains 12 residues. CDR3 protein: CSAPQGNEKLFF. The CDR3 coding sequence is TGCAGTGCCCCTCAGGGTAATGAAAAACTGTTTTTT.

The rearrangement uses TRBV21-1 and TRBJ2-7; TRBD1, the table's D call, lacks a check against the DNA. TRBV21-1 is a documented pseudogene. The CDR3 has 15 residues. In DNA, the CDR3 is TGTGCCAGCAGCAAACCCCCATCCCCTACCTACGAGCAGTACTTC. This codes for CASSKPPSPTYEQYF.

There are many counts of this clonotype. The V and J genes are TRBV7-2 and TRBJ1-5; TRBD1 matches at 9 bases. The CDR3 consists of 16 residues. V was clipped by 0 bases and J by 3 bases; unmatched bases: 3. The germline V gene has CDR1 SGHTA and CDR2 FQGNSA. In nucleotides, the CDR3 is TGTGCCAGCAGCTTAGCAGGGACAGGGAACAATCAGCCCCAGCATTTT. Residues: CASSLAGTGNNQPQHF.

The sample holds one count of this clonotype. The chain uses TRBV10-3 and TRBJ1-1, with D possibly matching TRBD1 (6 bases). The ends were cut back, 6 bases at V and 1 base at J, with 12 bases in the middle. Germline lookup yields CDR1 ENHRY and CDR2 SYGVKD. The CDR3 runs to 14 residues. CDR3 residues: CAIRQGQRNTEAFF. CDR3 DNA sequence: TGTGCCATCAGGCAAGGACAGCGGAACACTGAAGCTTTCTTT.

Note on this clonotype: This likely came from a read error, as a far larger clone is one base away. The CDR3 DNA reads as TGTGCCACCGGGACAGGGGGCGTCGAGCAGTTCTTC. It translates to CATGTGGVEQFF. This rearrangement joins TRBV13 to TRBJ2-1; 12 bases fit TRBD1. The germline V gene has CDR1 PRHDT and CDR2 FYEKMQ (reference sequence). This CDR3 comprises 12 residues. J lost 10 bases, V lost 10 bases, and 5 bases had no gene match.

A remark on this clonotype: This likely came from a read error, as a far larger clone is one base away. The CDR3 sequence: CASSLAGRGWVNEQYF. The CDR3 DNA is TGTGCCAGCAGCTTGGCGGGGAGAGGATGGGTCAATGAGCAGTACTTC. This sequence joins TRBV7-9 and TRBJ2-7; D might be TRBD2 (6 bases). Between the trimmed V and J ends, which lost 3 bases and 7 bases, there was a span of 22 bases. The CDR3 runs 16 residues. Germline values: CDR1 SEHNR, CDR2 FQNEAQ (reference sequence).

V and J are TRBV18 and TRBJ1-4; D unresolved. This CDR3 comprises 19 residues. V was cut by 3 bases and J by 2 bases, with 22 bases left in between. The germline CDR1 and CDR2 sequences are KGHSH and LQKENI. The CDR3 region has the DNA TGTGCCAGCTCACCCCAACTCGAAAACACTGCGGGGACTAATGAAAAACTGTTTTTT. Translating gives CASSPQLENTAGTNEKLFF.

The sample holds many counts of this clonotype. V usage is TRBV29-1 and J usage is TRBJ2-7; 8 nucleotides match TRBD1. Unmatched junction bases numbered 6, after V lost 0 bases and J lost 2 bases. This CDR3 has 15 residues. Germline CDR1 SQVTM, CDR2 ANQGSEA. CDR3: CSVEDPETGAYEQYF. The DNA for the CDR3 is TGCAGCGTTGAAGACCCTGAGACAGGGGCCTACGAGCAGTACTTC.

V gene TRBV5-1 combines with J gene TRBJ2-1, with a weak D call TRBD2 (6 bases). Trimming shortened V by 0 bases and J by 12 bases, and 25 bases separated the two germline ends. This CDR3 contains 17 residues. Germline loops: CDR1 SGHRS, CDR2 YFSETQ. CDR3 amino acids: CASSLADLQQSDGGQFF. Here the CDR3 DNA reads TGCGCCAGCAGCTTGGCCGATTTGCAACAGTCTGACGGGGGGCAGTTCTTC.

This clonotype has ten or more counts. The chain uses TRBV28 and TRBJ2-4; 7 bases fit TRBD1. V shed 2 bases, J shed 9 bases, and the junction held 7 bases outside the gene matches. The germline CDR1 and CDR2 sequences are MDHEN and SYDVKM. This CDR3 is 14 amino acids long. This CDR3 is CASSLPHRGSIQYF. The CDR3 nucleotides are TGTGCCAGCAGTTTACCCCACAGGGGTAGCATTCAGTACTTC. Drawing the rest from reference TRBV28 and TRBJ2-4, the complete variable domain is DVKVTQSSRYLVKRTGEKVFLECVQDMDHENMFWYRQDPGLGLRLIYFSYDVKMKEKGDIPEGYSVSREKKERFSLILESASTNQTSMYLCASSLPHRGSIQYFGAGTRLSVL.

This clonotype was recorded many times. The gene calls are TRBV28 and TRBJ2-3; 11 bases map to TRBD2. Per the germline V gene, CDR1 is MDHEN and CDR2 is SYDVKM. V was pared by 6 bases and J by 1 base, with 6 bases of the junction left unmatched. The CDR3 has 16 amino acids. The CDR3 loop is CASSLSGLAGTDTQYF. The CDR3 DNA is TGTGCCAGCAGCTTGTCGGGACTAGCGGGCACAGATACGCAGTATTTT. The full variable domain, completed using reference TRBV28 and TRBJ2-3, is DVKVTQSSRYLVKRTGEKVFLECVQDMDHENMFWYRQDPGLGLRLIYFSYDVKMKEKGDIPEGYSVSREKKERFSLILESASTNQTSMYLCASSLSGLAGTDTQYFGPGTRLTVL.

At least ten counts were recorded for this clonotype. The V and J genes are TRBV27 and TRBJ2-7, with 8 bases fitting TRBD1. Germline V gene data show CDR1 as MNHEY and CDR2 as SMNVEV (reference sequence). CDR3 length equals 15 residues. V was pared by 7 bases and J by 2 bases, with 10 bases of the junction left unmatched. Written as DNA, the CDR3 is TGTGCCAGCACCTACAGCCTGACAGGGGCCTACGAGCAGTACTTC. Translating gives CASTYSLTGAYEQYF.

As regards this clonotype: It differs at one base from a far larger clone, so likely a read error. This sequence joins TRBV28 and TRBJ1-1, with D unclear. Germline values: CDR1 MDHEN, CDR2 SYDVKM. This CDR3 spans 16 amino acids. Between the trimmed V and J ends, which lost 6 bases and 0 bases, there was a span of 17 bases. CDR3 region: CASSLEFGLLNTEAFF. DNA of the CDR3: TGTGCCAGCAGCTTAGAATTCGGACTGCTGAACACTGAAGCTTTCTTT.

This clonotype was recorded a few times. The CDR3 DNA reads TGTGCCAGCAGCCCTAATCCCCCTGGCGCGGGATACGAGCAGTACTTC. It specifies CASSPNPPGAGYEQYF. The chain is built from TRBV3-1 and TRBJ2-7; D may be TRBD2 (6 bases). Per germline, CDR1 LGHDT and CDR2 YNNKEL (reference sequence). The V end was cut by 4 bases, the J end by 4 bases, with 20 bases between. The CDR3 loop spans 16 amino acids.

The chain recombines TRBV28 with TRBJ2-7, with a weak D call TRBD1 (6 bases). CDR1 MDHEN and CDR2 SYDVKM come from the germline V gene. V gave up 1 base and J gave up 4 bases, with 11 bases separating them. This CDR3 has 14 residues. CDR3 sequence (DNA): TGTGCCAGCAGTTTATCTGGGACATTGTACGAGCAGTACTTC. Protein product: CASSLSGTLYEQYF. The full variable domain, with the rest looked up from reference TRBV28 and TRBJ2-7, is DVKVTQSSRYLVKRTGEKVFLECVQDMDHENMFWYRQDPGLGLRLIYFSYDVKMKEKGDIPEGYSVSREKKERFSLILESASTNQTSMYLCASSLSGTLYEQYFGPGTRLTVT.

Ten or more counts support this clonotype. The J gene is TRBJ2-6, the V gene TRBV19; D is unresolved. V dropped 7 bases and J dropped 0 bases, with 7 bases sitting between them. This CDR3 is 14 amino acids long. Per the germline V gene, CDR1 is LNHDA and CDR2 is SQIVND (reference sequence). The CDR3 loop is CASKFGSGANVLTF. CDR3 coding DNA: TGTGCCAGTAAATTTGGCTCTGGGGCCAACGTCCTGACTTTC.

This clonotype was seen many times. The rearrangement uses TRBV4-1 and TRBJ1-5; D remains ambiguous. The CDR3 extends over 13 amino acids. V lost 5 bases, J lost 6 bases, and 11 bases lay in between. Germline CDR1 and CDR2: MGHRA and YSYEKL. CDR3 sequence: CASSFLWGQPQHF. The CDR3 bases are TGCGCCAGCAGCTTCCTATGGGGTCAGCCCCAGCATTTT.

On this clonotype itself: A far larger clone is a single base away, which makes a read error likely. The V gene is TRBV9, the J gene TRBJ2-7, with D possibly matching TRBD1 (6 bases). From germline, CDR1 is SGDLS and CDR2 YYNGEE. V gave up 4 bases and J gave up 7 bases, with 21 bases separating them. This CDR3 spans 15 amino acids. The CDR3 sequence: CASSPRQAPSNEQYF. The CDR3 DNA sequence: TGTGCCAGCAGCCCTAGACAGGCCCCTTCCAATGAGCAGTACTTC.

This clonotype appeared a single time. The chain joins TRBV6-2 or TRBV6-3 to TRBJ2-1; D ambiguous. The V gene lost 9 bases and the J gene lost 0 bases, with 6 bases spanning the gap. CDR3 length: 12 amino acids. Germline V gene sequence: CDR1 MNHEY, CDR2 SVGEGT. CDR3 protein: CARFSSYNEQFF. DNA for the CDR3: TGTGCCAGATTCAGCTCCTACAATGAGCAGTTCTTC.